Below are 5 T cell receptor beta chains sequenced from a single sample in a study of blood T cell repertoires in COVID-19. The protocol was immunoSEQ multiplex PCR, while the TCRdb copy is restricted to in-frame clones and leaves out a portion. This sample has roughly 56,000 clones, with approximately 83% found just once. Sequencing used peripheral blood. The receptors come from a human donor in a cohort sampled during active COVID-19.

This chain joins TRBV5-1 and TRBJ1-6; possibly TRBD1 for D (5 bases). The germline gives CDR1 SGHRS, CDR2 YFSETQ. V was clipped by 4 bases and J by 7 bases, with 12 bases between them. The CDR3 loop spans 14 amino acids. For the CDR3, the DNA is TGCGCCAGCAGCCCGGAGGGACCCAATTCACCCCTCCACTTT. Translating it yields CASSPEGPNSPLHF.

The chain employs TRBV19 and TRBJ2-1; TRBD2 aligns across 8 bases. The V and J ends lost 0 bases and 5 bases, in that order; junction bases with no gene match: 3. The CDR3 loop spans 15 amino acids. The germline gives CDR1 LNHDA, CDR2 SQIVND (reference sequence). The CDR3 here is CASSIDLGLDNEQFF. The DNA for the CDR3 is TGTGCCAGTAGTATAGATTTGGGACTAGACAATGAGCAGTTCTTC.

The chain uses TRBV27 and TRBJ2-7; a possible D gene is TRBD1 (6 bases). The V and J ends lost 5 bases and 2 bases respectively, with 22 bases between them. This CDR3 has 17 residues. Per the germline V gene, CDR1 is MNHEY and CDR2 is SMNVEV (reference sequence). As DNA, the CDR3 is TGTGCCAGCAGTCTATTGACGGACAGCCGCTGGCCCTACGAGCAGTACTTC. The encoded protein is CASSLLTDSRWPYEQYF.

The rearrangement uses TRBV15 and TRBJ1-2, with D possibly TRBD1 on 5 matching bases. Germline assignment: CDR1 LNHNV and CDR2 YYDKDF (reference sequence). The CDR3 spans 15 residues. V was pared by 1 base and J by 2 bases, with 11 bases between. This CDR3 is CATSRVATDNYGYTF. The CDR3 DNA follows: TGTGCCACCAGCAGAGTTGCGACAGACAACTATGGCTACACCTTC.

The chain joins TRBV5-1 to TRBJ2-6; 8 bases map to TRBD1. The germline V gene encodes CDR1 SGHRS and CDR2 YFSETQ. Trimming cost V 4 bases and J 2 bases; bases outside gene matches: 5. The length of the CDR3 is 16 residues. The CDR3 bases are TGCGCCAGCAGCAGCACAGGGGGTACTGGGGCCAACGTCCTGACTTTC. Translation gives CASSSTGGTGANVLTF.